The rows below give T cell receptor beta chains drawn from one sample of a study of blood T cell repertoires in COVID-19. Generated by immunoSEQ multiplex PCR, the TCRdb table keeps only in-frame clones and is missing some. Here the sample spans about 480,000 clones, around 89% being singletons. Input material: PBMCs or T cells enriched from blood (not recorded which). These receptors were obtained from a woman aged 40 to 50 who had recovered from COVID-19. Both conserved end residues are part of each CDR3. D genes are given only for firm matches. A clone size is listed for some rows: how often the clone was seen (once, few, many), or a class if it is expanded.

clone_size	v_call	d_call	j_call	cdr3_nt	cdr3_aa
.	TRBV12-2	.	TRBJ2-7	TGTGCAAGTCGCTTAGCGGGACTAGCGGGAGTGAGATCCTACGAGCAGTACTTC	CASRLAGLAGVRSYEQYF
few	TRBV11-2	TRBD2	TRBJ2-1	TGTGCCAGCACCTTCAGCGGGAGGTTATACAATGAGCAGTTCTTC	CASTFSGRLYNEQFF
.	TRBV5-5	TRBD1	TRBJ1-2	TGTGCCAGCAGCACCGGACAGGCCCACTATGGCTACACCTTC	CASSTGQAHYGYTF
once	TRBV10-3	.	TRBJ2-7	TGTGCCATCAGTGCAGGCCCCTACGAGCAGTACTTC	CAISAGPYEQYF
.	TRBV27	TRBD2	TRBJ2-1	TGTGCCAGCAGTGACACGGGAGGGTCATACAATGAGCAGTTCTTC	CASSDTGGSYNEQFF
.	TRBV30	TRBD2	TRBJ2-3	TGTGCCTGGAGTGTGACGGGAGGGCTCCGGGATACGCAGTATTTT	CAWSVTGGLRDTQYF
.	TRBV2	TRBD1	TRBJ1-2	TGTGCCAGCATGGGACAGTCCTGGAACTATGGCTACACCTTC	CASMGQSWNYGYTF
.	TRBV9	.	TRBJ2-3	TGTGCCAGCAGCGCTCAGCGGAGAAGCACAGATACGCAGTATTTT	CASSAQRRSTDTQYF
few	TRBV3-1/TRBV3-2	TRBD2	TRBJ2-5	TGTGCCAGCAGCCAAGATCCTAGCGGGAGAGGGCCGGAGACCCAGTACTTC	CASSQDPSGRGPETQYF
.	TRBV18	TRBD1	TRBJ1-4	TGTGCCAGCTCAGTTGGACAGGGGCCTTTTCAGGAAAAACTGTTTTTT	CASSVGQGPFQEKLFF
.	TRBV5-1	TRBD1	TRBJ2-7	TGCGCCAGCAGCCGGACAGGGAATAGTCAGCAGTACTTC	CASSRTGNSQQYF
.	TRBV24-1	TRBD1	TRBJ2-1	TGTGCCACCAGTGATCCCAGGACAGGCGGAAGGGCTGAGCAGTTCTTC	CATSDPRTGGRAEQFF
.	TRBV10-1	.	TRBJ1-6	TGCGCCAGCCCTCCCTACAGGGAGGGTTCACCCCTCCACTTT	CASPPYREGSPLHF
.	TRBV3-1/TRBV3-2	.	TRBJ2-5	TGTGCCAGCACCGCTGTCCGGCAGGGTGGGATCGCGAAAGAGACCCAGTACTTC	CASTAVRQGGIAKETQYF
few	TRBV3-1/TRBV3-2	.	TRBJ1-1	TGTGCCAGCAGCCCCCAGGGTAAACCTGAAGCTTTCTTT	CASSPQGKPEAFF
.	TRBV19	TRBD2	TRBJ2-1	TGTGCCAGTAGTATAACGGGGACTAGCGGGAGAATTGGCAATGAGCAGTTCTTC	CASSITGTSGRIGNEQFF
.	TRBV5-8	.	TRBJ2-7	TGTGCCAGCAGCTTTACCGGCTACGAGCAGTACTTC	CASSFTGYEQYF
.	TRBV27	TRBD2	TRBJ2-1	TGTGCCAGCACCCCGACTTTAGCGGGAGGGCCCAATGAGCAGTTCTTC	CASTPTLAGGPNEQFF
.	TRBV27	TRBD1	TRBJ2-7	TGTGCCAGCAGTAGAGACAGGGTACCCTACGAGCAGTACTTC	CASSRDRVPYEQYF
.	TRBV5-1	.	TRBJ1-1	TGCGCCAGCAGCTTGGCCGCGACAGGGAACACTGAAGCTTTCTTT	CASSLAATGNTEAFF
.	TRBV20-1	.	TRBJ2-3	TGCAGTGCTAGTGGCCGGGACTTTGGGGATACGCAGTATTTT	CSASGRDFGDTQYF
.	TRBV27	TRBD1	TRBJ1-1	TGTGCCAGCAGTATTCGGACAGGTGTGAACTCTGAAGCTTTCTTT	CASSIRTGVNSEAFF
.	TRBV30	.	TRBJ1-2	TGTGCCGGCACAGGGAAGCAGACCTATGGCTACACCTTC	CAGTGKQTYGYTF
.	TRBV18	TRBD2	TRBJ2-1	TGTGCCAGCTCCCCACCTCGACTAGCGGGAGGCAATGAGCAGTTCTTC	CASSPPRLAGGNEQFF
.	TRBV27	.	TRBJ2-3	TGTGCCAGCACTAGGATTGGAAAGGATACGCAGTATTTT	CASTRIGKDTQYF
.	TRBV5-1	TRBD1	TRBJ2-1	TGCGCCAGCAGCGGCCCCGGGCAGGGGGTGAATGAGCAGTTCTTC	CASSGPGQGVNEQFF
.	TRBV19	TRBD1	TRBJ1-2	TGTGCCAGTAGGTGGGACAGGGGAGGTGACTATGGCTACACCTTC	CASRWDRGGDYGYTF
.	TRBV5-1	TRBD1	TRBJ2-5	TGCGCCAGCAGCCCGACGCCGGGACAGGAAGAGACCCAGTACTTC	CASSPTPGQEETQYF
.	TRBV19	.	TRBJ1-3	TGTGCCAGTAGTATTCGCGGGTCAGCGTATTTT	CASSIRGSAYF
.	TRBV3-1/TRBV3-2	.	TRBJ2-7	TGTGCCAGCAGCCAAGTCAACGAGCAGTACTTC	CASSQVNEQYF
.	TRBV5-5	.	TRBJ1-1	TGTGCCAGCAGCCATCTCACAGGGTCCACTGAAGCTTTCTTT	CASSHLTGSTEAFF
.	TRBV10-1	TRBD1	TRBJ2-1	TGCGCCAGCAGTGATCCCGGGACAGGGGAGTTCTTC	CASSDPGTGEFF
.	TRBV5-4	.	TRBJ1-2	TGTGCCAGCAGCCAAAGTAGGTCGGAGGGGAATGGCTACACCTTC	CASSQSRSEGNGYTF
once	TRBV18	.	TRBJ2-7	TGTGCCAGCTCACCGGGCCGGCCCTACGAGCAGTACTTC	CASSPGRPYEQYF
.	TRBV3-1/TRBV3-2	.	TRBJ1-4	TGTGCCAGCAGCCAAGATCGTATAGGGGGAAGAGAAAAACTGTTTTTT	CASSQDRIGGREKLFF
.	TRBV5-1	TRBD1	TRBJ1-2	TGCGCCAGCAGCTTGGGAGGGGGCGGATTGGATGGCTACACCTTC	CASSLGGGGLDGYTF
.	TRBV21-1	.	TRBJ2-5	TGTGCCAGCAGCAAAGTATCCCCCGCGACAGGGTGGCACCAAGAGACCCAGTACTTC	CASSKVSPATGWHQETQYF
few	TRBV7-2	TRBD1	TRBJ2-7	TGTGCCAGCAGCAGTGACAGGGGGTTCTACGAGCAGTACTTC	CASSSDRGFYEQYF
.	TRBV4-3	.	TRBJ2-3	TGCGCCAGCAGCCAAATCCGGGAGTCCCTAGATACGCAGTATTTT	CASSQIRESLDTQYF
.	TRBV4-1	TRBD2	TRBJ2-3	TGCGCCAGCAGCCAAGATAGGGCGGGAGGTGTTCCAGATACGCAGTATTTT	CASSQDRAGGVPDTQYF
.	TRBV6-1	.	TRBJ1-5	TGTGCCAGCAGTGAAATGGGGACTTACGCCGGACAGCCCCAGCATTTT	CASSEMGTYAGQPQHF
.	TRBV10-3	TRBD1	TRBJ1-1	TGTGCCATCAGTATAGGGACAGGGAAAGGGAACACTGAAGCTTTCTTT	CAISIGTGKGNTEAFF
.	TRBV11-2	.	TRBJ2-7	TGTGCCAGCAGCTTAGATCCCAGCGGGTCATACGAGCAGTACTTC	CASSLDPSGSYEQYF
.	TRBV7-2	.	TRBJ1-3	TGTGCCAGCACTCCTAGCTCTGGAAACACCATATATTTT	CASTPSSGNTIYF
.	TRBV6-2/TRBV6-3	.	TRBJ2-2	TGTGCCAGCAGTCCCGGGTTTGGGGAGCTGTTTTTT	CASSPGFGELFF
.	TRBV5-6	TRBD1	TRBJ1-2	TGTGCCAGCAGTTTACCTCGGACAGGGATGGGCTACACCTTC	CASSLPRTGMGYTF
.	TRBV7-2	TRBD2	TRBJ2-7	TGTGCCAGCAGCTTAGGTCTAGCGGCAATTAGCTCCTACGAGCAGTACTTC	CASSLGLAAISSYEQYF
.	TRBV18	.	TRBJ1-2	TGTGCCAGCTCACCCCTCTGGGGGCAGAGCAACTATGGCTACACCTTC	CASSPLWGQSNYGYTF
few	TRBV5-4	.	TRBJ1-2	TGTGCCAGCAGCTCAAATTTAGAGTATGGCTACACCTTC	CASSSNLEYGYTF
few	TRBV5-5	.	TRBJ1-2	TGTGCCAGCAGCTTTGCATTAGATGGCTACACCTTC	CASSFALDGYTF
.	TRBV5-6	.	TRBJ2-6	TGTGCCAGCAGCTTTGGTCCCGGGGATGGGGCCAACGTCCTGACTTTC	CASSFGPGDGANVLTF
.	TRBV24-1	.	TRBJ2-2	TGTGCCACCAGTGTGTCCGGTGGGGAGCTGTTTTTT	CATSVSGGELFF
.	TRBV10-3	TRBD2	TRBJ2-7	TGTGCCACCAGGAGGGTTATGACTAGCGGGAGTAGCGAGCAGTACTTC	CATRRVMTSGSSEQYF
.	TRBV30	TRBD2	TRBJ2-7	TGTGCCTGGAACCCCTCGTTCGTCGGGACTAGCGGCTACGAGCAGTACTTC	CAWNPSFVGTSGYEQYF